Listed below are T cell receptor beta chains from one sample, sequenced in a study of post-analysis software for immune sequencing data. MiXCR, applied by TCRdb to the PCR reads, yields one record per CDR3 protein. In the table there are 430,000 or so distinct CDR3 sequences, approximately 39% of which are singletons. The sample consisted of blood. The receptors derive from a girl aged 2 to 9 with multiple sclerosis. CDR3s include the opening cysteine and the closing phenylalanine or tryptophan. D genes are given only for firm matches. Size is omitted from some rows. Given values are once, few, many or a class for expanded clones.

clone size | CDR3 length | J gene | V gene | D gene | CDR3 DNA | CDR3 protein
few | 14 | TRBJ2-6 | TRBV10-3 | . | TGTGCCATCGCCAACTTATCTGGGGCCAACGTCCGGACTTTC | CAIANLSGANVRTF
few | 18 | TRBJ2-3 | TRBV4-2 | TRBD2 | TGTGCCAGCAGCCAAGATAGCAGGGTAGCGGGAAGCACAGATACGCAGTATTTT | CASSQDSRVAGSTDTQYF
many | 18 | TRBJ2-6 | TRBV12-5 | TRBD1 | TGTGCTAGTAGACCGGGGGACAGGGTAAAATCTGGGGCCAACGTCCTGACTTTC | CASRPGDRVKSGANVLTF
. | 15 | TRBJ2-1 | TRBV11-2 | TRBD2 | TGTGCCAGCAGCAAGACTAGCGGTACCCACAATGAGCAGTTCTTC | CASSKTSGTHNEQFF
. | 16 | TRBJ2-3 | TRBV11-2 | TRBD1 | TGTGCCAGCAGCTTTACCAGGGGGCTAAGCACAGATACGCAGTATTTT | CASSFTRGLSTDTQYF
. | 11 | TRBJ1-1 | TRBV29-1 | . | TGCAGCCCCTCCCAGAACACTGAAGCTTTCTTT | CSPSQNTEAFF
. | 17 | TRBJ1-6 | TRBV7-2 | . | TGTGCCAGCAGCTTAGCGCGTCGGAGCTCCTATAATTCACCCCTCCACTTT | CASSLARRSSYNSPLHF
. | 15 | TRBJ2-5 | TRBV24-1 | TRBD1 | TGTGCCACCAGTGATAAAATGGGGACAGAAGAGACCCAGTACTTC | CATSDKMGTEETQYF
. | 15 | TRBJ2-7 | TRBV6-6 | TRBD1 | TGTGCCAGCAGCTCTCCGGGACAGGGACACTACGAGCAGTACTTC | CASSSPGQGHYEQYF
once | 12 | TRBJ2-5 | TRBV27 | . | TGTGCCAGCAGCTCCGACAGTCTGACCCAGTACTTC | CASSSDSLTQYF
. | 16 | TRBJ2-5 | TRBV5-1 | TRBD2 | TGCGCCAGCAGCCAAGGACTAGCGGGGTACGAAGAGACCCAGTACTTC | CASSQGLAGYEETQYF
. | 13 | TRBJ2-1 | TRBV20-1 | . | TGCAGTTCTAGTCGGGGTGCCAACAATGAGCAGTTCTTC | CSSSRGANNEQFF
. | 10 | TRBJ2-5 | TRBV6-5 | . | TGTGCCAGTGGACGAGAGACCCAGTACTTC | CASGRETQYF
few | 14 | TRBJ2-3 | TRBV10-2 | TRBD2 | TGCGCCAGCCGACTAGCGGGGTTCACAGATACGCAGTATTTT | CASRLAGFTDTQYF
. | 14 | TRBJ2-7 | TRBV9 | TRBD1 | TGTGCCAGCAGCCGTGGACAGGGACCCTACGAGCAGTACTTC | CASSRGQGPYEQYF
. | 13 | TRBJ2-4 | TRBV29-1 | . | TGCAGCGTTTATCTGGGTGACAAAAGCATTCAGTACTTC | CSVYLGDKSIQYF
few | 15 | TRBJ1-2 | TRBV12-3/TRBV12-4 | . | TGTGCCAGCAGCCCTATAGACAGCATTAACTATGGCTACACCTTC | CASSPIDSINYGYTF
. | 15 | TRBJ2-1 | TRBV6-5 | TRBD1 | TGTGCCAGCAGGCCCGACAGGGGGGTCTACAATGAGCAGTTCTTC | CASRPDRGVYNEQFF
. | 15 | TRBJ2-1 | TRBV29-1 | TRBD2 | TGCAGCGTTGAAGATCCCGGGGGGTTCAACAATGAGCAGTTCTTC | CSVEDPGGFNNEQFF
few | 12 | TRBJ2-7 | TRBV5-1 | . | TGCGCCAGCAGCTTGTCCGGGGTGGAGCAGTACTTC | CASSLSGVEQYF
. | 15 | TRBJ2-7 | TRBV12-3/TRBV12-4 | TRBD2 | TGTGCCAGCAGACAACTAGCGGGAGGTTACAATGAGCAGTACTTC | CASRQLAGGYNEQYF
few | 18 | TRBJ2-7 | TRBV12-3/TRBV12-4 | . | TGTGCCAGCAGTTTAGGAGCACGGTACGTCGGGGCCTCCTACGAGCAGTACTTC | CASSLGARYVGASYEQYF
many | 13 | TRBJ2-1 | TRBV7-9 | . | TGTGCCAGCAGCTTAACCCATATAAATGAGCAGTTCTTC | CASSLTHINEQFF
. | 16 | TRBJ2-1 | TRBV5-1 | . | TGCGCCAGCAGCTCCCGTTTTGCGAGTCCCTACAATGAGCAGTTCTTC | CASSSRFASPYNEQFF
. | 16 | TRBJ2-1 | TRBV28 | TRBD1 | TGTGCCAGCAGTTCGCCCGAGGGGGCTATATACAATGAGCAGTTCTTC | CASSSPEGAIYNEQFF
few | 15 | TRBJ2-7 | TRBV20-1 | . | TGCAGTGCTAGAGATTATGGCAGCCGCTCCTACGAGCAGTACTTC | CSARDYGSRSYEQYF
. | 14 | TRBJ2-3 | TRBV2 | . | TGTGCCAGCAGTGAAGAGGCGGTGGCAGATACGCAGTATTTT | CASSEEAVADTQYF
. | 15 | TRBJ2-7 | TRBV4-1 | TRBD2 | TGCGCCAGCTCCCTTTGGGGGGGGGAGAACTGCGAGCAGTACTTC | CASSLWGGENCEQYF
few | 16 | TRBJ2-7 | TRBV28 | TRBD1 | TGTGCCAGCAGACTTTCCGGGACAGGGCTATCCTACGAGCAGTACTTC | CASRLSGTGLSYEQYF
. | 13 | TRBJ1-1 | TRBV7-9 | TRBD1 | TGTGCCAGCAGCTACACCTCGGGACAGGAAGCTTTCTTT | CASSYTSGQEAFF
few | 16 | TRBJ2-1 | TRBV20-1 | TRBD2 | TGCAGTGCTAGATCACTTACTAGCGGAAACCCTTACGAGCAGTTCTTC | CSARSLTSGNPYEQFF
. | 15 | TRBJ2-1 | TRBV5-1 | . | TGCGCCAGCAGCCCGCTAGAGCGCTCCTACAATGAGCAGTTCTTC | CASSPLERSYNEQFF
few | 15 | TRBJ2-5 | TRBV10-2 | . | TGCGCCAGCAGTGTAACTGGCGGTCGTGGCGAGACCCAGTACTTC | CASSVTGGRGETQYF
. | 12 | TRBJ2-7 | TRBV29-1 | . | TGCAGCGTTGGATGGTCAACCTACGAGCAGTACTTC | CSVGWSTYEQYF
few | 15 | TRBJ2-5 | TRBV6-2/TRBV6-3 | . | TGTGCCAGCAGTTACTCGGACTCGGCGGCCGAGACCCAGTACTTC | CASSYSDSAAETQYF
few | 14 | TRBJ2-7 | TRBV29-1 | TRBD2 | TGCAGCATCCTAATAGCGGGAGGGCCCTACGAGCAGTACTTC | CSILIAGGPYEQYF
few | 13 | TRBJ1-2 | TRBV7-9 | TRBD1 | TGTGCCAGCAGCGGAGACAGGGCCTATGGCTACACCTTC | CASSGDRAYGYTF
. | 15 | TRBJ2-3 | TRBV7-3 | TRBD2 | TGTGCCAGCAGTCCCTCACTAGCGGGAGTAGATACGCAGTATTTT | CASSPSLAGVDTQYF
. | 12 | TRBJ2-7 | TRBV29-1 | TRBD2 | TGCAGCGTTGAAGGCGGGGGTGCGGAGCAGTACTTC | CSVEGGGAEQYF
. | 12 | TRBJ2-3 | TRBV20-1 | . | TGCAGTGCTAGGGAGTGGGTAGATACGCAGTATTTT | CSAREWVDTQYF
few | 16 | TRBJ2-1 | TRBV29-1 | . | TGCAGCGCACAGGGAGGGGCGACTGGCTCCTACAATGAGCAGTTCTTC | CSAQGGATGSYNEQFF
. | 14 | TRBJ1-6 | TRBV7-2 | TRBD1 | TGTGCCGGCAGCTTCGGACAGGGTCAATCACCCCTCCACTTT | CAGSFGQGQSPLHF